This T cell receptor (beta chain) was identified in a study of cytomegalovirus exposure and HLA in healthy donors. Study information: HLA-typed donors were the source of around 77 million unique TCRs held in an early data release. Whole-study results and caveats: TCR beta V- and J-gene trimming, according to a later analysis, was linked to a missense DCLRE1C variant. A list of approximately 160 TCR beta chains associated with cytomegalovirus was given.

Use of 60 Vbeta and 13 Jbeta primers characterized the PCR. Sequenced by immunoSEQ multiplex PCR; TCRdb stores in-frame clones only, minus some. In the table there are 100,000 to 150,000 clones, around 70% of which are singletons. This CDR3 contains 15 residues. Per the germline V gene, CDR1 is SGHDN and CDR2 is FVKESK. Losses at the gene ends were 4 bases for V and 8 bases for J; bases not matched to a gene: 11. Of note for this clone: Its antigen is not known.

The chain is built from TRBV14 and TRBJ1-2; TRBD1 agrees at 9 bases. The sequenced sample consisted of PBMCs. The clonotype comes from a male donor in good health and CMV-seronegative. CDR3 coding DNA: TGTGCCAGCAGCCTAATTTTACAGGGGGCGCAAGGCTACACCTTC. It yields the protein CASSLILQGAQGYTF. The entire variable domain, with the rest obtained from reference TRBV14 and TRBJ1-2, is as follows: EAGVTQFPSHSVIEKGQTVTLRCDPISGHDNLYWYRRVMGKEIKFLLHFVKESKQDESGMPNNRFLAERTGGTYSTLKVQPAELEDSGVYFCASSLILQGAQGYTFGSGTRLTVV.